The 32 T cell receptor beta chains listed next were all sequenced from one sample in a study of blood T cell repertoires in COVID-19. Some clones are missing from TCRdb's copy, which holds only in-frame ones; the method was immunoSEQ multiplex PCR. The data hold fewer than 400,000 clones, with 92% observed a single time. Input material: PBMCs or T cells enriched from blood (not recorded which). These receptors all come from a woman in her thirties who had recovered from COVID-19.

The chain links TRBV27 to TRBJ2-7, with no clear D. The V gene lost 4 bases and the J gene lost 0 bases, with 7 bases spanning the gap. The CDR3 spans 13 residues. The V gene's germline CDR1 is MNHEY and CDR2 SMNVEV (reference sequence). The DNA of the CDR3 is TGTGCCAGCAGTTACAAATACTCCTACGAGCAGTACTTC. Encoded protein: CASSYKYSYEQYF.

This chain links TRBV5-3 with TRBJ1-2; D is uncertain. TRBV5-3 is filed as an ORF, its function uncertain. There are 16 residues in the CDR3. Trimming removed 5 bases from V and 7 bases from J, with 24 bases in between. Written as DNA, the CDR3 is TGTGCCAGAAGGACCCCGGGCCAGGCGGGGAAGGGTGGCTACACCTTC. This encodes CARRTPGQAGKGGYTF.

The chain recombines TRBV7-9 with TRBJ1-3, with 11 bases lining up with TRBD1. The CDR3 contains 14 residues. Germline values: CDR1 SEHNR, CDR2 FQNEAQ (reference sequence). The junction had 5 bases not matched to a gene; V was cut back by 5 bases and J by 8 bases. This chain's CDR3 is CASSAGTGGDTIYF. As DNA, the CDR3 is TGTGCCAGCAGCGCCGGGACAGGGGGAGACACCATATATTTT.

This clone has a single count. V usage is TRBV3-1 (or the pseudogene TRBV3-2) and J usage is TRBJ2-2; D is unclear. Trimming pared 0 bases from V and 1 base from J, leaving 3 bases between. CDR3 length equals 14 residues. Germline V gene sequence: CDR1 LGHDT, CDR2 YNNKEL (reference sequence). CDR3 nucleotides: TGTGCCAGCAGCCAAGACAGGAACACCGGGGAGCTGTTTTTT. This codes for CASSQDRNTGELFF.

The table lists this clone with a count of one. This chain links TRBV19 with TRBJ1-4; 7 positions match TRBD1. The J segment lost 5 bases and the V segment lost 4 bases, leaving 7 bases of the junction unmatched. The CDR3 has 15 amino acids. Germline values: CDR1 LNHDA, CDR2 SQIVND (reference sequence). CDR3 coding DNA: TGTGCCAGTAGTAGAACAGGGGCGAAAAATGAAAAACTGTTTTTT. It yields the protein CASSRTGAKNEKLFF.

This chain joins TRBV19 and TRBJ1-5; 7 bases align to TRBD1. Trimming removed 0 bases from V and 6 bases from J; junction bases left unmatched: 5. The germline CDR1 and CDR2 sequences are LNHDA and SQIVND (reference sequence). The length of the CDR3 is 15 residues. CDR3 nucleotides: TGTGCCAGTAGTATAGATACAGGGGATAGTCAGCCCCAGCATTTT. Protein: CASSIDTGDSQPQHF.

The chain couples TRBV30 to TRBJ1-3; 9 bases are a match to TRBD1. V was clipped by 5 bases and J by 4 bases; unmatched bases: 12. The CDR3 has 16 residues. The germline V gene encodes CDR1 GTSNPN and CDR2 SVGIG (reference sequence). CDR3 nucleotide sequence: TGTGCCTGGGGGCAGACCGGGACAGGGTACGGAAACACCATATATTTT. Translation: CAWGQTGTGYGNTIYF.

This chain links TRBV23-1 with TRBJ1-5; 10 bases are a match to TRBD1. TRBV23-1 is marked as an open reading frame, function uncertain. Trimming at V came to 2 bases and at J to 6 bases, leaving 7 bases not matched to a gene. The CDR3 contains 16 residues. The CDR3: CASSQPGTGAGQPQHF. DNA for the CDR3: TGCGCCAGCAGTCAACCCGGGACAGGGGCGGGTCAGCCCCAGCATTTT.

This clone was seen just once. The chain recombines TRBV6-5 with TRBJ1-1, with TRBD1 as a possible D gene (5 bases). CDR3 size: 16 residues. The germline CDR1 and CDR2 sequences are MNHEY and SVGAGI. The V gene lost 4 bases and the J gene lost 7 bases, with 22 bases spanning the gap. CDR3 region: CASSWGPGRNRGEAFF. CDR3 nucleotides: TGTGCCAGCAGTTGGGGTCCGGGCAGGAATAGGGGTGAAGCTTTCTTT.

CDR3 sequence: CASSLRLLEPNQPQHF. The CDR3 region has the DNA TGTGCCAGCAGTTTGAGGCTTCTAGAGCCCAATCAGCCCCAGCATTTT. The chain combines TRBV28 with TRBJ1-5; D is unclear. In germline, CDR1 is MDHEN, CDR2 SYDVKM. V shed 3 bases and J shed 3 bases, with 15 bases lying between them. This CDR3 is 16 amino acids long.

The V call is TRBV20-1, the J call TRBJ2-7, with 7 bases that match TRBD2. The CDR3 runs 13 residues. Germline CDR1 is DFQATT and CDR2 is SNEGSKA (reference sequence). The V gene end was trimmed by 3 bases and the J gene end by 3 bases; junction bases not matched to a gene: 5. The CDR3 loop reads CSASWLAGYEQYF. For the CDR3, the DNA is TGCAGTGCTAGTTGGTTAGCGGGCTACGAGCAGTACTTC.

This sequence joins TRBV28 and TRBJ2-1; 12 bases line up with TRBD2. The junction had 8 bases not matched to a gene; V was cut back by 6 bases and J by 8 bases. There are 15 residues in the CDR3. CDR1 and CDR2 from the germline V gene are MDHEN and SYDVKM. CDR3 bases: TGTGCCAGCAGCTCTGGACTAGCGGGATCTCATGAGCAGTTCTTC. It encodes CASSSGLAGSHEQFF.

The chain has TRBV7-2 and TRBJ2-3, with TRBD2 matching over 13 bases. Looked up from germline, CDR1 is SGHTA and CDR2 is FQGNSA. The CDR3 is 14 amino acids. The V gene end was trimmed by 5 bases and the J gene end by 5 bases; junction bases not matched to a gene: 1. For the CDR3, the DNA is TGTGCCAGCAGCCGGACTAGCGGGAGAGATACGCAGTATTTT. Translating it yields CASSRTSGRDTQYF.

This clone showed up just once. The chain employs TRBV6-6 and TRBJ2-5; a weak D match, TRBD2 (5 bases). Looked up from germline, CDR1 is MNHNY and CDR2 is SVGAGI (reference sequence). This CDR3 contains 17 residues. V was pared by 5 bases and J by 3 bases, with 22 bases between. As DNA, the CDR3 is TGTGCCAGCAGTCCGCCTTTACCGACTACCAAAGAAGAGACCCAGTACTTC. It encodes CASSPPLPTTKEETQYF.

The gene calls are TRBV5-5 and TRBJ2-2, with D possibly TRBD1 on 6 matching bases. Trimming shortened V by 0 bases and J by 6 bases, and 15 bases separated the two germline ends. Germline V gives CDR1 SGHKS, CDR2 YYEKEE (reference sequence). This CDR3 has 16 residues. CDR3 bases: TGTGCCAGCAGCTTGGAGTCAGGGGTGAAGGCCGGGGAGCTGTTTTTT. Its translation: CASSLESGVKAGELFF.

This rearrangement joins TRBV5-4 to TRBJ2-3, with TRBD2 matching over 12 bases. The CDR3 contains 16 residues. After removal of 3 bases from V and 6 bases from J, the junction contained 8 bases not matched to a gene. Germline V gene data show CDR1 as SGHNT and CDR2 as YYREEE (reference sequence). The DNA for the CDR3 is TGTGCCAGCAGCTCGTTCGGCGGGACTAGCGGGGATACGCAGTATTTT. The encoded protein is CASSSFGGTSGDTQYF.

This clone was seen just once. In DNA, the CDR3 is TGTGCCAGCAGCCCCCAGGGGGGTCGGGAAGAGCAGTACTTC. Protein: CASSPQGGREEQYF. V is TRBV5-5 and J is TRBJ2-7, with D maybe TRBD1 (7 bases). The germline V gene has CDR1 SGHKS and CDR2 YYEKEE (reference sequence). Trimming took 4 bases from V and 7 from J, leaving 18 bases between them. The CDR3 runs 14 residues.

The V call is TRBV6-2 or TRBV6-3, the J call TRBJ1-1; D not certain. The CDR3 extends over 15 amino acids. The V gene's germline CDR1 is MNHEY and CDR2 SVGEGT. The V gene lost 2 bases and the J gene lost 4 bases, with 14 bases spanning the gap. CDR3 protein: CASSYEAGGVTEAFF. The CDR3 nucleotides read TGTGCCAGCAGTTACGAGGCCGGCGGGGTCACTGAAGCTTTCTTT.

The chain links TRBV15 to TRBJ2-3; 8 bases align to TRBD2. The CDR3 extends over 15 amino acids. CDR1 and CDR2 from the germline V gene are LNHNV and YYDKDF (reference sequence). Trimming took 0 bases from V and 6 from J; bases not matched to a gene: 5. The CDR3 DNA reads as TGTGCCACCAGCAGAGATCGGCGGGGGGCGGATACGCAGTATTTT. Translated: CATSRDRRGADTQYF.

This chain uses TRBV20-1 with TRBJ2-7; D might be TRBD2 (6 bases). The CDR3 runs 11 residues. In germline, CDR1 is DFQATT, CDR2 SNEGSKA (reference sequence). Trimming took 4 bases from V and 4 from J, leaving 8 bases between them. The CDR3 reads CSATSEYEQYF. In DNA form, the CDR3 reads TGCAGTGCTACTAGCGAATACGAGCAGTACTTC.

The chain has TRBV6-4 and TRBJ2-7; 12 bases are a match to TRBD1. The CDR3 runs 16 residues. The germline gives CDR1 MRHNA, CDR2 SNTAGT. Trimming took 4 bases from V and 6 from J; bases not matched to a gene: 10. The CDR3 bases are TGTGCCAGCAGTGCCCAGTGGGGACAGGGGGCCGGCGAGCAGTACTTC. Translating it yields CASSAQWGQGAGEQYF.

The chain's CDR3 is CASSGAGTAGVGYGYTF. As DNA, the CDR3 is TGTGCCAGCAGCGGGGCGGGGACAGCGGGGGTTGGCTATGGCTACACCTTC. The gene calls are TRBV7-2 and TRBJ1-2; TRBD1 matches 7 bases. This CDR3 has 17 residues. CDR1 is SGHTA and CDR2 is FQGNSA in the germline V gene. Losses at the gene ends were 5 bases for V and 4 bases for J; bases not matched to a gene: 16.

The chain employs TRBV10-3 and TRBJ1-4, with a tentative D call TRBD1 (5 bases). The length of the CDR3 is 15 residues. CDR1 is ENHRY, CDR2 SYGVKD, per germline. Trimming left V 5 bases short and J 8 bases short, with 18 bases between. The CDR3 bases are TGTGCCATCAGTTCTGGGGCGACCCCGTCGGAAAAACTGTTTTTT. It is translated as CAISSGATPSEKLFF.

In this sample, this clone turned up once. The rearrangement links TRBV3-1 (or the pseudogene TRBV3-2) to TRBJ2-1; weak D call: TRBD1 (5 bases). The CDR3 has 11 residues. Trimming pared 5 bases from V and 14 bases from J, leaving 13 bases between. Germline V gene data show CDR1 as LGHDT and CDR2 as YNNKEL (reference sequence). The CDR3 region has the DNA TGTGCCAGCAGCTCCGGACAATTAAAGTTCTTC. It encodes CASSSGQLKFF.

The chain employs TRBV3-1 (or the pseudogene TRBV3-2) and TRBJ2-6; D is uncertain. Germline V gene sequence: CDR1 LGHDT, CDR2 YNNKEL (reference sequence). V was shortened by 1 base and J by 2 bases, with 12 bases between the two germline ends. The CDR3 extends over 17 amino acids. The CDR3 protein is CASSQVYAGPGANVLTF. In DNA, the CDR3 is TGTGCCAGCAGCCAAGTTTATGCAGGTCCTGGGGCCAACGTCCTGACTTTC.

The chain has TRBV28 and TRBJ1-1; D uncertain. The CDR3 totals 14 residues. Germline-derived CDR1 and CDR2 are MDHEN and SYDVKM. V was cut by 3 bases and J by 6 bases, with 14 bases left in between. The CDR3 DNA follows: TGTGCCAGCAGTTTCCCGTACGGGTTTCCTGAAGCTTTCTTT. This translates into CASSFPYGFPEAFF.

This chain joins TRBV7-2 and TRBJ1-2, with 9 bases fitting TRBD1. The CDR3 spans 15 residues. J gave up 3 bases and V 1 base, and 3 bases lay outside the gene matches. Germline V gives CDR1 SGHTA, CDR2 FQGNSA. The CDR3 is CASSLGWTGDYGYTF. The DNA of the CDR3 is TGTGCCAGCAGCTTAGGTTGGACAGGGGACTATGGCTACACCTTC.

This sequence joins TRBV15 and TRBJ2-3, with 7 nucleotides matching TRBD2. V lost 1 base to trimming and J lost 6 bases; unmatched junction nucleotides: 4. This CDR3 comprises 14 residues. Per the germline V gene, CDR1 is LNHNV and CDR2 is YYDKDF (reference sequence). For the CDR3, the DNA is TGTGCCACCAGCAGAGTGAAACTAGCGGATACGCAGTATTTT. Its translation: CATSRVKLADTQYF.

Only a few counts were recorded for this clone. The gene calls are TRBV3-1 (or the pseudogene TRBV3-2) and TRBJ1-5, with D possibly matching TRBD1 (5 bases). The CDR3 loop spans 15 amino acids. Trimming cost V 5 bases and J 5 bases, with 16 bases left between them. Germline V lookup: CDR1 LGHDT, CDR2 YNNKEL (reference sequence). This chain's CDR3 is CASSSSGGGYQPQHF. CDR3 in DNA: TGTGCCAGCAGCTCGAGCGGGGGAGGCTATCAGCCCCAGCATTTT.

The chain recombines TRBV4-1 with TRBJ2-4, with 8 nucleotides matching TRBD1. Per the germline V gene, CDR1 is MGHRA and CDR2 is YSYEKL. The CDR3 is made up of 18 amino acids. J was trimmed by 0 bases and V by 1 base; bases with no gene match: 8. The CDR3 DNA reads as TGCGCCAGCAGCCAAGCACCGGGACAGGATAAAGCCAAAAACATTCAGTACTTC. Amino acid sequence: CASSQAPGQDKAKNIQYF.

This rearrangement joins TRBV28 to TRBJ1-5; D is unresolved. The CDR3 runs 16 residues. V was trimmed by 5 bases and J by 5 bases, leaving 19 bases between them. The germline CDR1 and CDR2 sequences are MDHEN and SYDVKM. CDR3 amino acids: CASSAYFERPDQPQHF. Here the CDR3 DNA reads TGTGCCAGCAGTGCCTACTTTGAGAGGCCGGATCAGCCCCAGCATTTT.

V is TRBV28 and J is TRBJ2-7, with TRBD2 matching 16 bases. The V and J ends lost 5 bases and 4 bases, in that order; junction bases with no gene match: 20. This CDR3 comprises 21 residues. Germline V CDR1 and CDR2: MDHEN, SYDVKM. CDR3 residues: CASSTLSPGTGTSGRVYEQYF. DNA of the CDR3: TGTGCCAGCAGTACCCTTAGCCCCGGGACAGGGACTAGCGGGAGGGTTTACGAGCAGTACTTC.